Sequencing of this T cell receptor (beta chain) was carried out in a study of identical twins. Broader study findings: Beta out-of-frame twin sharing showed a weaker excess. High-abundance cord blood beta clonotypes had fewer insertions; memory repertoires showed none.

This clonotype came up many times. Its antigen is not known. A universal primer site was created by template switching, with the cDNA bearing unique molecular identifiers. TCRdb called the 5' RACE reads again in MiXCR, with one record for every CDR3 protein. Of about 430,000 distinct CDR3 sequences in the sample, around 18% were seen once. The source material was naive T cells sorted from blood. This TCR derives from a man between 45 and 60 years old in good health.

The CDR3 DNA sequence: TGCAGTGCTAGAGATCCTGCGAAAGGGTACTACGAGCAGTACTTC. It codes for CSARDPAKGYYEQYF. The chain couples TRBV20-1 to TRBJ2-7, with D hard to call. Looked up from germline, CDR1 is DFQATT and CDR2 is SNEGSKA (reference sequence). The CDR3 totals 15 residues. With 0 bases removed from V and 3 bases from J, the gap between germline ends came to 15 bases.